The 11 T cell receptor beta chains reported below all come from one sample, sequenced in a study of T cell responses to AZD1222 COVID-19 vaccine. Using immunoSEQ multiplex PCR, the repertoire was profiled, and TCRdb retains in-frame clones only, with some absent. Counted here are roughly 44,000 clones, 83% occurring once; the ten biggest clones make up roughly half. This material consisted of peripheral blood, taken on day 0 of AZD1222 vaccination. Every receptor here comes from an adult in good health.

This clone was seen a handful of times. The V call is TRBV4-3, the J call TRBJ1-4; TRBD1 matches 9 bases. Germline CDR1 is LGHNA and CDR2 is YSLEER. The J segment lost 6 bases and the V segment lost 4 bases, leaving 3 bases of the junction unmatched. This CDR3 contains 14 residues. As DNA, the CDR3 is TGCGCCAGCAGCCCCCGGGACAGGGATGAAAAACTGTTTTTT. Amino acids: CASSPRDRDEKLFF.

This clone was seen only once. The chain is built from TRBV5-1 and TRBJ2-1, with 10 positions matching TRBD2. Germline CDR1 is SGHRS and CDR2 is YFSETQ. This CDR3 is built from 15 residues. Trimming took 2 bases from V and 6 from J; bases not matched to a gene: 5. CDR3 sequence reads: CASSLAGGPFNEQFF. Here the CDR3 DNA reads TGCGCCAGCAGCTTAGCGGGAGGGCCCTTCAATGAGCAGTTCTTC.

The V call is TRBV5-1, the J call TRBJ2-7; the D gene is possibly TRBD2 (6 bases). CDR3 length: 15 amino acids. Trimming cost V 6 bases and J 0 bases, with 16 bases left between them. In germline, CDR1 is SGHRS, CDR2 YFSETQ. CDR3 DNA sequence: TGCGCCAGCAAGGAAGGGACTTCCAGCTCCTACGAGCAGTACTTC. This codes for CASKEGTSSSYEQYF.

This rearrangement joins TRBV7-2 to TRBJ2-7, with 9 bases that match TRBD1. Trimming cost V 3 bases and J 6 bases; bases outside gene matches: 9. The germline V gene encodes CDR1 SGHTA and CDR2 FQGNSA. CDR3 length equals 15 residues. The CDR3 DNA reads TGTGCCAGCAGCTTTACACCGGGACAGGGTATCGAGCAGTACTTC. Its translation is CASSFTPGQGIEQYF.

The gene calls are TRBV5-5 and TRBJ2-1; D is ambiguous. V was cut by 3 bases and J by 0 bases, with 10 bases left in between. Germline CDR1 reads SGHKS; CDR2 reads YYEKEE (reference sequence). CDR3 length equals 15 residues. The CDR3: CASSSQANSYNEQFF. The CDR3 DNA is TGTGCCAGCAGCTCGCAGGCTAACTCCTACAATGAGCAGTTCTTC.

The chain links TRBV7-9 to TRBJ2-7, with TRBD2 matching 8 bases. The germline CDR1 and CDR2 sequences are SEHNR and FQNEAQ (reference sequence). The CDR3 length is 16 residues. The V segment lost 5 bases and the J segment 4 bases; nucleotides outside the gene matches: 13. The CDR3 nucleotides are TGTGCCAGCAGCCCCCCCGGACCGGGAGGGCTATACGAGCAGTACTTC. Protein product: CASSPPGPGGLYEQYF.

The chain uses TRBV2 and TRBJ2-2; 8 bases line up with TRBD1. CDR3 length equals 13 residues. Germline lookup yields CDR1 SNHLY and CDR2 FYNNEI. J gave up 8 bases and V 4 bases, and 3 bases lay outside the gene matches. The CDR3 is CASSGTGMGELFF. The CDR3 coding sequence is TGTGCCAGCAGTGGGACAGGGATGGGGGAGCTGTTTTTT. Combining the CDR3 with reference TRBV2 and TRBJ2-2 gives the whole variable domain EPEVTQTPSHQVTQMGQEVILRCVPISNHLYFYWYRQILGQKVEFLVSFYNNEISEKSEIFDDQFSVERPDGSNFTLKIRSTKLEDSAMYFCASSGTGMGELFFGEGSRLTVL.

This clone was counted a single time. CDR3 coding DNA: TGTGCCAGCACTAACACCGGGGAGCTGTTTTTT. Translation: CASTNTGELFF. This chain joins TRBV6-5 and TRBJ2-2, with D unclear. The CDR3 sequence is 11 residues long. The germline V gene encodes CDR1 MNHEY and CDR2 SVGAGI. Trimming shortened V by 7 bases and J by 2 bases, and 2 bases separated the two germline ends.

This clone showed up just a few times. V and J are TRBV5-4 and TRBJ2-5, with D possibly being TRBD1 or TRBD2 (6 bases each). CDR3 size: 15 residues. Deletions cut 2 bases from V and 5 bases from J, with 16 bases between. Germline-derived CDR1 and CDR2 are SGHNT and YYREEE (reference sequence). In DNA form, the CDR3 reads TGTGCCAGCAGCTTTCTGGGGGGCAGGGAGGAGACCCAGTACTTC. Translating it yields CASSFLGGREETQYF.

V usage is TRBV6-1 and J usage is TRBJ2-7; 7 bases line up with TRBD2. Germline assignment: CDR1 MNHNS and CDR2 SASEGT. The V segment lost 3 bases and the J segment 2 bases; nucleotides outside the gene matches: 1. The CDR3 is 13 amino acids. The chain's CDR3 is CASSDGGAYEQYF. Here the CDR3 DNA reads TGTGCCAGCAGTGATGGGGGGGCCTACGAGCAGTACTTC.

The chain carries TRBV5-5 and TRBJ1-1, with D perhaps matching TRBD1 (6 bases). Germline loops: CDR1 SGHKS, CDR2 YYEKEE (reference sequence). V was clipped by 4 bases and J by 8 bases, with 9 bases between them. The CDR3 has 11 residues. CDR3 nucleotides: TGTGCCAGCAGCCAGGACAGAGAAGCTTTCTTT. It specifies CASSQDREAFF.